This T cell receptor beta chain stems from a study of blood T cell repertoires in COVID-19. This CDR3 is 15 amino acids long. In germline, CDR1 is MNHEY, CDR2 SVGAGI. With V trimmed by 4 bases and J by 2 bases, 6 bases remained unmatched. Authors' methods: How many nucleated cells were present was estimated from reference gene primer amplification. The method was immunoSEQ multiplex PCR; TCRdb's version includes in-frame clones alone and lacks a portion of them. The V and J calls and clone size come from that table; D and trimming were worked out from the DNA. Here the sample spans 400,000 to 500,000 clones, 70% to 90% being singletons.

The chain has TRBV6-5 and TRBJ2-7, with 9 bases matching TRBD2. Source material: PBMCs or T cells enriched from blood (not recorded which). This receptor was obtained from a woman aged 18-29 years who had been exposed to COVID-19. CDR3 protein: CASSLAGDLPYEQYF. In nucleotides, the CDR3 is TGTGCCAGCAGTTTAGCGGGAGACCTTCCCTACGAGCAGTACTTC.